A single sample is the source of the 27 T cell receptor beta chains below, sequenced in a study of cytomegalovirus exposure and HLA in healthy donors (dated by TCRdb to about 2017). Library preparation employed the immunoSEQ multiplex PCR assay. The multiplex PCR relied on a mix of 60 forward primers for TCR Vbeta segments and 13 reverse primers for TCR Jbeta segments. Not all clones reach the TCRdb copy of this immuneACCESS table, which keeps in-frame sequences only. Checked studies attribute under half of the gap to unresolved V genes and leave the rest unexplained. This sample is represented by 150,000 or so clones; under 85% of them were singletons. The ten biggest clones cover 1.5% to 2% of the sample. Sequencing was performed on PBMCs. The receptors stem from a woman in her 30s in good health and CMV-seronegative.

The chain employs TRBV7-2 and TRBJ2-5; 10 nucleotides align to TRBD2. TRBJ2-7 matches the DNA end more closely, so the J call is doubtful. This CDR3 spans 16 amino acids. From germline, CDR1 is SGHTA and CDR2 FQGNSA. The CDR3: CASSLDELAGLYEQYF. Written as DNA, the CDR3 is TGTGCCAGCAGCTTAGATGAACTAGCGGGACTCTACGAGCAGTACTTC.

The V gene is TRBV19, the J gene TRBJ1-1; D is undetermined. The CDR3 is 15 residues long. V was cut by 4 bases and J by 4 bases, with 16 bases left in between. Germline CDR1 reads LNHDA; CDR2 reads SQIVND (reference sequence). CDR3 bases: TGTGCCAGTAGTACCGACGGGATTTACTTCACTGAAGCTTTCTTT. As protein: CASSTDGIYFTEAFF.

The chain has TRBV19 and TRBJ2-3; no definite D call. The CDR3 sequence is 14 residues long. V lost 0 bases and J lost 6, with 10 bases in between. Per germline, CDR1 LNHDA and CDR2 SQIVND (reference sequence). The CDR3 loop reads CASSIDLEADTQYF. The CDR3 coding sequence is TGTGCCAGTAGTATAGATCTCGAGGCCGATACGCAGTATTTT.

The gene calls are TRBV7-2 and TRBJ2-1; 15 bases agree with TRBD2. Germline lookup yields CDR1 SGHTA and CDR2 FQGNSA. V lost 4 bases and J lost 7; bases outside the gene matches: 8. The CDR3 contains 17 residues. The CDR3 loop reads CASSSIGTSGRWNEQFF. DNA of the CDR3: TGTGCCAGCAGCTCCATTGGGACTAGCGGGAGGTGGAATGAGCAGTTCTTC.

The chain has TRBV15 and TRBJ1-4; TRBD1 matches 9 bases. The J segment lost 7 bases and the V segment lost 3 bases, leaving 9 bases of the junction unmatched. Looked up from germline, CDR1 is LNHNV and CDR2 is YYDKDF (reference sequence). The CDR3 spans 16 residues. The CDR3 DNA reads TGTGCCACCAGCAGTTCCTCGACAGGGGGATTTGAAAAACTGTTTTTT. Translation gives CATSSSSTGGFEKLFF.

The chain has TRBV19 and TRBJ1-2, with 7 bases aligning to TRBD1. CDR3 size: 12 residues. Germline CDR1 and CDR2: LNHDA and SQIVND (reference sequence). J lost 5 bases, V lost 7 bases, and 4 bases had no gene match. CDR3 sequence: CASTDRVYGYTF. For the CDR3, the DNA is TGTGCCAGTACCGACAGGGTGTATGGCTACACCTTC.

The chain combines TRBV9 with TRBJ2-2; possibly TRBD1 for D (5 bases). Germline values: CDR1 SGDLS, CDR2 YYNGEE. The CDR3 extends over 15 amino acids. The V end was cut by 1 base, the J end by 3 bases, with 10 bases between. The CDR3 loop is CASSVTRVDTGELFF. The CDR3 DNA is TGTGCCAGCAGCGTAACCAGGGTTGACACCGGGGAGCTGTTTTTT. The full variable domain, rest sourced from reference TRBV9 and TRBJ2-2, is DSGVTQTPKHLITATGQRVTLRCSPRSGDLSVYWYQQSLDQGLQFLIQYYNGEERAKGNILERFSAQQFPDLHSELNLSSLELGDSALYFCASSVTRVDTGELFFGEGSRLTVL.

CDR3 sequence (DNA): TGTGCCAGCAAGAGAGAACGGAATGAAAAACTGTTTTTT. Translating gives CASKRERNEKLFF. The chain carries TRBV28 and TRBJ1-4; D remains ambiguous. Germline CDR1 reads MDHEN; CDR2 reads SYDVKM. Trimming removed 7 bases from V and 5 bases from J, with 11 bases in between. The CDR3 contains 13 residues.

The chain has TRBV5-1 and TRBJ1-4, with D perhaps TRBD1 (5 bases). Per germline, CDR1 SGHRS and CDR2 YFSETQ. Trimming shortened V by 0 bases and J by 6 bases, and 15 bases separated the two germline ends. The CDR3 sequence is 16 residues long. The CDR3 protein is CASSLGQGPWHEKLFF. The CDR3 DNA is TGCGCCAGCAGCTTGGGGCAGGGTCCGTGGCATGAAAAACTGTTTTTT.

The chain is built from TRBV7-2 and TRBJ2-7; possibly TRBD2 for D (6 bases). The CDR3 contains 15 residues. Per the germline V gene, CDR1 is SGHTA and CDR2 is FQGNSA. V was cut by 5 bases and J by 0 bases, with 14 bases left in between. CDR3 residues: CASSTRDSSSYEQYF. In DNA, the CDR3 is TGTGCCAGCAGCACGCGGGACTCGAGCTCCTACGAGCAGTACTTC.

The rearrangement links TRBV6-6 to TRBJ2-1; 14 bases line up with TRBD2. Germline V gene lookup returns CDR1 MNHNY and CDR2 SVGAGI (reference sequence). The CDR3 is made up of 16 amino acids. V lost 5 bases, J lost 2 bases, and 2 bases stayed unmatched. Written as DNA, the CDR3 is TGTGCCAGCAGTGGGACTAGCGGGAGCGCCTACAATGAGCAGTTCTTC. Protein product: CASSGTSGSAYNEQFF.

The chain joins TRBV5-1 to TRBJ2-1; 11 positions match TRBD1. V shed 3 bases, J shed 2 bases, and the junction held 10 bases outside the gene matches. Germline V CDR1 and CDR2: SGHRS, YFSETQ. The CDR3 totals 18 residues. CDR3 DNA sequence: TGCGCCAGCAGCTATGGACAGGGGGCGGGTGCCCCCTACAATGAGCAGTTCTTC. Protein sequence: CASSYGQGAGAPYNEQFF.

V is TRBV30 and J is TRBJ2-5; D is perhaps TRBD1 (6 bases). The CDR3 loop spans 12 amino acids. In germline, CDR1 is GTSNPN, CDR2 SVGIG (reference sequence). The V end was cut by 6 bases, the J end by 5 bases, with 13 bases between. CDR3 loop: CACVQGPETQYF. The CDR3 DNA follows: TGTGCCTGCGTCCAGGGGCCCGAGACCCAGTACTTC.

The sample holds a few counts of this clone. V is TRBV4-2 and J is TRBJ2-7; D gene ambiguous. This CDR3 has 13 amino acids. Trimming left V 0 bases short and J 3 bases short, with 6 bases between. CDR1 LGHNA and CDR2 YNFKEQ come from the germline V gene. CDR3 sequence: CASSQDRGYEQYF. The CDR3 DNA is TGTGCCAGCAGCCAAGATCGCGGCTACGAGCAGTACTTC.

This clone was recorded only once. Its ends do not fully match the called genes, so a read error is possible. The V gene is TRBV7-9, the J gene TRBJ2-1; tentative D call: TRBD1 (5 bases). The germline V gene encodes CDR1 SEHNR and CDR2 FQNEAQ (reference sequence). The CDR3 is made up of 15 amino acids. The CDR3 nucleotides read TGTTCCAGCAGCCCGTCTAAGGGGAACTACAATGAGCAGTTCTTC. This gives the protein CSSSPSKGNYNEQFF.

The chain couples TRBV7-9 to TRBJ2-7; 9 bases are a match to TRBD1. Germline lookup yields CDR1 SEHNR and CDR2 FQNEAQ (reference sequence). Trimming cost V 3 bases and J 2 bases; bases outside gene matches: 5. This CDR3 has 15 residues. DNA for the CDR3: TGTGCCAGCAGCTTTTCCGGGACAGGGACCTACGAGCAGTACTTC. Protein sequence: CASSFSGTGTYEQYF.

This chain uses TRBV6-5 with TRBJ1-5; 8 positions match TRBD1. The CDR3 sequence is 15 residues long. V lost 6 bases, J lost 1 base, and 5 bases stayed unmatched. CDR1 MNHEY and CDR2 SVGAGI come from the germline V gene. The CDR3: CASSPGGGSNQPQHF. The CDR3 DNA is TGTGCCAGCAGCCCAGGGGGCGGGAGCAATCAGCCCCAGCATTTT.

The chain employs TRBV27 and TRBJ2-7; the match to TRBD2 covers 11 bases. The CDR3 loop spans 16 amino acids. V dropped 3 bases and J dropped 0; count of bases not matched to a gene: 4. Per germline, CDR1 MNHEY and CDR2 SMNVEV (reference sequence). CDR3 nucleotide sequence: TGTGCCAGCAGTTTTCTAGCGGGAGGTCACTCCTACGAGCAGTACTTC. This codes for CASSFLAGGHSYEQYF.

J is TRBJ2-2 and V is TRBV19; D gene uncertain. Germline loops: CDR1 LNHDA, CDR2 SQIVND (reference sequence). Trimming removed 5 bases at V and 2 bases at J, with 9 bases between. There are 14 residues in the CDR3. The chain's CDR3 is CASSDGYNTGELFF. The CDR3 DNA reads as TGTGCCAGTAGTGACGGGTATAACACCGGGGAGCTGTTTTTT.

Here the CDR3 reads CASRQASETQYF. CDR3 DNA sequence: TGTGCCAGCAGGCAGGCCTCGGAGACCCAGTACTTC. This rearrangement joins TRBV6-6 to TRBJ2-5, with D unresolved. Per the germline V gene, CDR1 is MNHNY and CDR2 is SVGAGI (reference sequence). This CDR3 is 12 amino acids long. Trimming left V 6 bases short and J 5 bases short, with 10 bases between.

V usage is TRBV28 and J usage is TRBJ1-5; D may be TRBD1 (5 bases). V was clipped by 3 bases and J by 0 bases, with 12 bases between them. The V gene's germline CDR1 is MDHEN and CDR2 SYDVKM. The CDR3 runs to 16 residues. The CDR3: CASSLARVDSNQPQHF. CDR3 sequence (DNA): TGTGCCAGCAGTTTGGCCAGGGTAGATAGCAATCAGCCCCAGCATTTT. The full variable domain, completed using reference TRBV28 and TRBJ1-5, is DVKVTQSSRYLVKRTGEKVFLECVQDMDHENMFWYRQDPGLGLRLIYFSYDVKMKEKGDIPEGYSVSREKKERFSLILESASTNQTSMYLCASSLARVDSNQPQHFGDGTRLSIL.

The chain employs TRBV19 and TRBJ2-7, with TRBD1 identical over 11 bases. This CDR3 comprises 14 residues. The V and J ends lost 6 bases and 3 bases, in that order; junction bases with no gene match: 4. Germline CDR1 LNHDA, CDR2 SQIVND (reference sequence). In DNA, the CDR3 is TGTGCCAGTAGCGCCGGGACAGGGGGCTACGAGCAGTACTTC. It is translated as CASSAGTGGYEQYF. Combining the CDR3 with reference TRBV19 and TRBJ2-7 gives the whole variable domain DGGITQSPKYLFRKEGQNVTLSCEQNLNHDAMYWYRQDPGQGLRLIYYSQIVNDFQKGDIAEGYSVSREKKESFPLTVTSAQKNPTAFYLCASSAGTGGYEQYFGPGTRLTVT.

The V and J genes are TRBV6-5 and TRBJ2-7, with 7 positions matching TRBD1. The CDR3 has 15 residues. Germline trimming cut 5 bases from V and 2 bases from J; bases unmatched to any gene: 9. CDR1 MNHEY and CDR2 SVGAGI come from the germline V gene. The CDR3 DNA sequence: TGTGCCAGCAGTCACCGGGACAGAGAGGCCTACGAGCAGTACTTC. This encodes CASSHRDREAYEQYF.

This clone has a handful of counts. The chain carries TRBV19 and TRBJ1-5; TRBD1 matches 9 bases. Trimming at V came to 2 bases and at J to 3 bases, leaving 14 bases not matched to a gene. Per the germline V gene, CDR1 is LNHDA and CDR2 is SQIVND (reference sequence). The CDR3 extends over 19 amino acids. As DNA, the CDR3 is TGTGCCAGTAGTATAAGGGGGGACTTAGGGACAGGGTCCAATCAGCCCCAGCATTTT. Translating it yields CASSIRGDLGTGSNQPQHF.

The chain combines TRBV6-5 with TRBJ2-7; 7 nucleotides agree with TRBD1. With 6 bases clipped from V and 4 bases from J, the junction kept 12 bases outside the gene matches. CDR1 is MNHEY and CDR2 is SVGAGI in the germline V gene. CDR3 size: 15 residues. CDR3 amino acids: CASRPPQGSRYEQYF. The CDR3 DNA is TGTGCCAGCAGACCCCCACAGGGGTCGAGGTACGAGCAGTACTTC.

The chain is built from TRBV5-1 and TRBJ2-1, with TRBD2 matching over 13 bases. The CDR3 contains 14 residues. Germline lookup yields CDR1 SGHRS and CDR2 YFSETQ. V lost 6 bases, J lost 12 bases, and 9 bases stayed unmatched. In nucleotides, the CDR3 is TGCGCCAGCACCCCCAGGACTAGCGGGGGTAGGCAGTTCTTC. Protein sequence: CASTPRTSGGRQFF. Combining the CDR3 with reference TRBV5-1 and TRBJ2-1 gives the whole variable domain KAGVTQTPRYLIKTRGQQVTLSCSPISGHRSVSWYQQTPGQGLQFLFEYFSETQRNKGNFPGRFSGRQFSNSRSEMNVSTLELGDSALYLCASTPRTSGGRQFFGPGTRLTVL.

This chain joins TRBV7-9 and TRBJ1-1; possibly TRBD1 for D (5 bases). Trimming removed 3 bases from V and 7 bases from J, with 9 bases in between. Germline V lookup: CDR1 SEHNR, CDR2 FQNEAQ (reference sequence). The CDR3 covers 12 residues. CDR3 DNA sequence: TGTGCCAGCAGCTTCGGGGGACTTGAAGCTTTCTTT. It codes for CASSFGGLEAFF. Together with reference TRBV7-9 and TRBJ1-1, the CDR3 gives the full variable domain: DTGVSQNPRHKITKRGQNVTFRCDPISEHNRLYWYRQTLGQGPEFLTYFQNEAQLEKSRLLSDRFSAERPKGSFSTLEIQRTEQGDSAMYLCASSFGGLEAFFGQGTRLTVV.